The entry below describes one T cell receptor (beta chain). The antigen is unknown. The data are from a study of T cell repertoires in cytomegalovirus infection. For the study at large: Indicated by public TCR beta signatures were CMV infection and matching HLA type.

From the reads, TCRdb called clonotypes with MiXCR, one entry per CDR3 protein. The data show some 680,000 distinct CDR3 sequences, roughly 35% seen once. Whole-study results and caveats: Summed frequency of public TCR beta families distinguished CMV carriers with the relevant HLA. It was HLA-C-restricted CMV-specific TCR beta clonotypes that dominated the response ex vivo.

Per germline, CDR1 MNHEY and CDR2 SVGEGT. V shed 4 bases and J 5 bases; nucleotides not matched to a gene: 10. This CDR3 spans 16 amino acids. The chain recombines TRBV6-2 or TRBV6-3 with TRBJ2-2, with 7 positions matching TRBD2. The TCR originated in a human donor in good health (CMV status not recorded). Some clones in this sample may be carry-over from other donors' samples. The sequenced material came from PBMCs. CDR3 protein: CASSSPTSFGTGELFF. In nucleotides, the CDR3 is TGTGCCAGCAGTTCGCCGACTAGCTTTGGAACCGGGGAGCTGTTTTTT.